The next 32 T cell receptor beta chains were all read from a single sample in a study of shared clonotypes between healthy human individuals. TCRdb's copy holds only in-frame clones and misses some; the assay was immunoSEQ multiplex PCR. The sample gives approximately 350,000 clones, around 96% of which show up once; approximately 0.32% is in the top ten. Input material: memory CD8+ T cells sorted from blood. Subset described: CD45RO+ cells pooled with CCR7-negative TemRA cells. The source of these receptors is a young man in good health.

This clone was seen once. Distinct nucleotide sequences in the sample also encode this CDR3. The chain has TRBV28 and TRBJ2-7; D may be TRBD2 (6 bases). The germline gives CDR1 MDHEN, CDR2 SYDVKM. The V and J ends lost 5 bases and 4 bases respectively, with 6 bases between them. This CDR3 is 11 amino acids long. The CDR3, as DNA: TGTGCCAGCAGTCGGGGGTACGAGCAGTACTTC. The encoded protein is CASSRGYEQYF.

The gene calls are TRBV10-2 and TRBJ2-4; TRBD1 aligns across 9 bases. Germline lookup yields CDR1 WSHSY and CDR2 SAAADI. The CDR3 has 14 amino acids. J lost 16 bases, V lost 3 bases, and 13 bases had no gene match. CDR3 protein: CASSDSGGTGTEYF. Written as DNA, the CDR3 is TGCGCCAGCAGTGATTCCGGCGGGACAGGGACCGAATACTTC.

This CDR3 is CASSREEARNEQYF. The CDR3 bases are TGCGCCAGCAGCCGAGAGGAGGCGCGGAACGAGCAGTACTTC. The chain joins TRBV5-1 to TRBJ2-7; possibly TRBD2 for D (5 bases). CDR1 and CDR2 from the germline V gene are SGHRS and YFSETQ. CDR3 size: 14 residues. Trimming removed 4 bases from V and 5 bases from J, with 16 bases in between.

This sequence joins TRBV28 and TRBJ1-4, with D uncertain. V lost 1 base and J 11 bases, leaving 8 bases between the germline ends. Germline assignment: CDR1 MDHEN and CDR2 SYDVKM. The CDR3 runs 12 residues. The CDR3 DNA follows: TGTGCCAGCAGTTTATATGGGAGGAAACTGTTTTTT. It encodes CASSLYGRKLFF.

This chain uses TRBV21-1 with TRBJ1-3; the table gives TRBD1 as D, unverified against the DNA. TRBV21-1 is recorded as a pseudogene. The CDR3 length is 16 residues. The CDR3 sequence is CASSTAEGVAGNTIYF. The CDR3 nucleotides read TGTGCCAGCAGCACAGCCGAGGGGGTAGCTGGAAACACCATATATTTT.

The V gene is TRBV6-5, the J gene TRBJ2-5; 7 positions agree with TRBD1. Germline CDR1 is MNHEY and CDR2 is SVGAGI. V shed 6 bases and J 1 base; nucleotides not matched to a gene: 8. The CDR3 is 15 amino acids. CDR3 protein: CASRRQGGGQETQYF. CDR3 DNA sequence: TGTGCCAGCAGAAGACAGGGTGGGGGCCAAGAGACCCAGTACTTC.

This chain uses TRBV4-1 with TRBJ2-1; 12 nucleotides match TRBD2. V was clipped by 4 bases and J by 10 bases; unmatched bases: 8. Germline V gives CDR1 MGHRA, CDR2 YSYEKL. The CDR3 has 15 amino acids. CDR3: CASSRTSGRWGEQFF. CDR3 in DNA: TGCGCCAGCAGCCGTACTAGCGGGAGGTGGGGGGAGCAGTTCTTC.

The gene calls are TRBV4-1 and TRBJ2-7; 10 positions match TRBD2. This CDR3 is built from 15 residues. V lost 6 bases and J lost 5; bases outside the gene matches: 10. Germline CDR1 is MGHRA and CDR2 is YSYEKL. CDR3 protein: CASSHKAGGSDEQYF. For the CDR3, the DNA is TGCGCCAGCAGTCACAAAGCGGGAGGGAGCGACGAGCAGTACTTC.

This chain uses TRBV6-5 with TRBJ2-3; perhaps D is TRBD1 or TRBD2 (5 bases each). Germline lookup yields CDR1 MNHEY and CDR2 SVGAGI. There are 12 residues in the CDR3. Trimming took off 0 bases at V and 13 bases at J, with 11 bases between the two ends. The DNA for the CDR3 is TGTGCCAGCAGTTACTCGGGGACCCGCGAGTATTTT. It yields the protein CASSYSGTREYF.

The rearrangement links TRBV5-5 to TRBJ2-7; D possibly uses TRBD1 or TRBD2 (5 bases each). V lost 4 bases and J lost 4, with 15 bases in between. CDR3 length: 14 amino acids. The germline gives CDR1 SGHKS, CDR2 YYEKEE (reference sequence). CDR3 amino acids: CASSLGTYIYEQYF. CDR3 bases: TGTGCCAGCAGCCTCGGGACCTATATTTACGAGCAGTACTTC.

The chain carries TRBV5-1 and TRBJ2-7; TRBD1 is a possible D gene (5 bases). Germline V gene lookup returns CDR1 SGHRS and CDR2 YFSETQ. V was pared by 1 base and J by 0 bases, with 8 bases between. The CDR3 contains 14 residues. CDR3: CASSLLQASYEQYF. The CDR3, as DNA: TGCGCCAGCAGCTTGCTACAGGCCTCCTACGAGCAGTACTTC.

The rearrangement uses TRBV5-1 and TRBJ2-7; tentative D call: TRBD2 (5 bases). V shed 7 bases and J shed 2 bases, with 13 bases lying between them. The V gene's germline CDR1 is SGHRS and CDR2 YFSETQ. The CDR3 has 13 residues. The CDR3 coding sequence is TGCGCCAGCGGAAGCGGAGGCCCCTACGAGCAGTACTTC. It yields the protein CASGSGGPYEQYF.

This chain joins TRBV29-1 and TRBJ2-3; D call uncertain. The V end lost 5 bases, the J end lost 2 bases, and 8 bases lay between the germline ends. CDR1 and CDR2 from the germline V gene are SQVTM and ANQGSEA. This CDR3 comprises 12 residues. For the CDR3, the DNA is TGCAGCGTTCTCTCTGACACAGATACGCAGTATTTT. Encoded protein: CSVLSDTDTQYF.

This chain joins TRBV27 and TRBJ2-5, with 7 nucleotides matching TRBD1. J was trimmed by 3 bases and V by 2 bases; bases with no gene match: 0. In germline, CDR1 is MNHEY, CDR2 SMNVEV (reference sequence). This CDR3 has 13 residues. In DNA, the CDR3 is TGTGCCAGCAGTTTACAGGGGGAAGAGACCCAGTACTTC. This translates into CASSLQGEETQYF.

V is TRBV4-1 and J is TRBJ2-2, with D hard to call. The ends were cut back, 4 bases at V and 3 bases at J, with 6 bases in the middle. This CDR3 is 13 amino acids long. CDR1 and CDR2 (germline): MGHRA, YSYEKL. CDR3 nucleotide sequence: TGCGCCAGCAGCCCCCACGACACCGGGGAGCTGTTTTTT. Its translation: CASSPHDTGELFF.

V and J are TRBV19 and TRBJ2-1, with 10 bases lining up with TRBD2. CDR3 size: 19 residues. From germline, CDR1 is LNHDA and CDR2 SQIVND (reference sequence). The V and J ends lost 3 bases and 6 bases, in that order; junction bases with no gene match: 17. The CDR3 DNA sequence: TGTGCCAGTAGTATTTTTGTCCCTCTACTAGCGGGGCTTAGCAATGAGCAGTTCTTC. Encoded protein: CASSIFVPLLAGLSNEQFF.

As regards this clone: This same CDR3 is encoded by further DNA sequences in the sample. CDR3 in amino acids: CASTVNTEAFF. CDR3 DNA: TGTGCCAGCACCGTGAACACTGAAGCTTTCTTT. The chain combines TRBV28 with TRBJ1-1; unclear D gene. Germline CDR1 reads MDHEN; CDR2 reads SYDVKM. Between the trimmed V and J ends, which lost 7 bases and 0 bases, there was a span of 3 bases. This CDR3 spans 11 amino acids.

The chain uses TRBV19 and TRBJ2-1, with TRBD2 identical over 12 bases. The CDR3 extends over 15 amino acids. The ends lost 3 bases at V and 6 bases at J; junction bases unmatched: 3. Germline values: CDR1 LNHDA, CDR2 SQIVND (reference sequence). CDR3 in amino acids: CASSITSGRSNEQFF. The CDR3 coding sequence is TGTGCCAGTAGTATCACTAGCGGGAGGAGCAATGAGCAGTTCTTC.

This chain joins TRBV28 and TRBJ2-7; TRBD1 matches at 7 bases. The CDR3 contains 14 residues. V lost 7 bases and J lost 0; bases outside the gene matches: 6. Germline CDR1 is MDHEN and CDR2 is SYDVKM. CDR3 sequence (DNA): TGTGCCAGCATCCTACGACAGGGCTCCTACGAGCAGTACTTC. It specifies CASILRQGSYEQYF.

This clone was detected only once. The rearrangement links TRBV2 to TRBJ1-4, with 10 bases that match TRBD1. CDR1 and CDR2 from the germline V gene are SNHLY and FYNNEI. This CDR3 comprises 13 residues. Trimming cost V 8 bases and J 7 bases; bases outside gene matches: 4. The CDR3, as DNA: TGTGCCAGCTTCGGGGACAGGGGTGAAAAACTGTTTTTT. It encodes CASFGDRGEKLFF.

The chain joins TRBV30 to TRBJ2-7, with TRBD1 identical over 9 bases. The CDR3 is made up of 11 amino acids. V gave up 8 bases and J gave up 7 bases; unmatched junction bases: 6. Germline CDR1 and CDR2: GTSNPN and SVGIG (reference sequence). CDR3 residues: CAAGQGGEQYF. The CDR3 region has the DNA TGTGCCGCGGGACAGGGAGGGGAGCAGTACTTC.

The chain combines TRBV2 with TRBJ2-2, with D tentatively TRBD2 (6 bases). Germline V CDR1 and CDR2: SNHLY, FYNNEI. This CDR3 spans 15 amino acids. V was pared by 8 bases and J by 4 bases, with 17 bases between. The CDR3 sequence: CASSSLMGGTGELFF. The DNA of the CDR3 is TGTGCCAGCTCTTCGCTAATGGGGGGCACCGGGGAGCTGTTTTTT.

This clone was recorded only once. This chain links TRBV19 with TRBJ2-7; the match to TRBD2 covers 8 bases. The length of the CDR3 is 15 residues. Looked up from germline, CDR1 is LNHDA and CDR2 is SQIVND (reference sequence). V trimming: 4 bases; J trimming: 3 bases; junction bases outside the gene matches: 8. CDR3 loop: CASSSPGSGSYEQYF. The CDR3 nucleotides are TGTGCCAGTAGTAGCCCCGGGAGCGGGAGCTACGAGCAGTACTTC. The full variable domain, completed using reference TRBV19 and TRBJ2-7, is DGGITQSPKYLFRKEGQNVTLSCEQNLNHDAMYWYRQDPGQGLRLIYYSQIVNDFQKGDIAEGYSVSREKKESFPLTVTSAQKNPTAFYLCASSSPGSGSYEQYFGPGTRLTVT.

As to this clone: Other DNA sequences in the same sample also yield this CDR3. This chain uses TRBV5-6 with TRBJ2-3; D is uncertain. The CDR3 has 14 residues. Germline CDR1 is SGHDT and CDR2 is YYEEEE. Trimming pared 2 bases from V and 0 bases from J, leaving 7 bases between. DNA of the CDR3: TGTGCCAGCAGCTTCCGTGGGAGCACAGATACGCAGTATTTT. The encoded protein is CASSFRGSTDTQYF.

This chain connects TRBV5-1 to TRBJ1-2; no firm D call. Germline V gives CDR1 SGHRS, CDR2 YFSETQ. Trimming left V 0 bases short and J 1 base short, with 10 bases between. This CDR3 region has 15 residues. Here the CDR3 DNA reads TGCGCCAGCAGCTTGGCTGGGGTCCATAACTATGGCTACACCTTC. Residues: CASSLAGVHNYGYTF.

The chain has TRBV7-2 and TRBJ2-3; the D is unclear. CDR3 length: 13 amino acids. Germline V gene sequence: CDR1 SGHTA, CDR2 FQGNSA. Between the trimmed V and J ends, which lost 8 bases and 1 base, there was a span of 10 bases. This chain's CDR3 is CASVAFRTDTQYF. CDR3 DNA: TGTGCCAGCGTCGCGTTTCGCACAGATACGCAGTATTTT.

The CDR3 reads CASSSGAEAFF. DNA of the CDR3: TGTGCCAGCAGTTCGGGGGCAGAAGCTTTCTTT. The rearrangement links TRBV6-5 to TRBJ1-1, with a tentative D call TRBD1 (6 bases). There are 11 residues in the CDR3. The germline V gene encodes CDR1 MNHEY and CDR2 SVGAGI. Between the trimmed V and J ends, which lost 4 bases and 8 bases, there was a span of 8 bases.

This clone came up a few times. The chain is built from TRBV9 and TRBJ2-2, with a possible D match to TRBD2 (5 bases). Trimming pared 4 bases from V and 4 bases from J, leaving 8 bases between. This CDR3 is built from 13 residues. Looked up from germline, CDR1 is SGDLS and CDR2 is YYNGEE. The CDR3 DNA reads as TGTGCCAGCAGCCCCCGGGGCACCGGGGAGCTGTTTTTT. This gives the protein CASSPRGTGELFF.

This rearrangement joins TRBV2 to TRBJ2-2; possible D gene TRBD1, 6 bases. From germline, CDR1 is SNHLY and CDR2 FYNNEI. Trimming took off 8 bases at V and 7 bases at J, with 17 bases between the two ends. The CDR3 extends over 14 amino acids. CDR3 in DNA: TGTGCCAGCGCCCGATTACAGGGCAGCGGGGAGCTGTTTTTT. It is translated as CASARLQGSGELFF.

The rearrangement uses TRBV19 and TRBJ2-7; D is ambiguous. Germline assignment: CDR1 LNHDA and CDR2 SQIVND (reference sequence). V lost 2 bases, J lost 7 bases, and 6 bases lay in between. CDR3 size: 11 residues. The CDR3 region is CASSIIEEQYF. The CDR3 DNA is TGTGCCAGTAGTATAATTGAGGAGCAGTACTTC.

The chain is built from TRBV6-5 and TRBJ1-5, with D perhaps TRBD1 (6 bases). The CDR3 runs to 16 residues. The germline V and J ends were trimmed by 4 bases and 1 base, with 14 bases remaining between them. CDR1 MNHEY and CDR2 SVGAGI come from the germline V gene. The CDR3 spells CASSSRTAPSNQPQHF. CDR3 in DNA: TGTGCCAGCAGTTCCCGGACAGCTCCCAGCAATCAGCCCCAGCATTTT.

CDR3: CASMAAGGLNQPQHF. The CDR3 DNA is TGTGCCAGCATGGCGGCAGGGGGCCTCAATCAGCCCCAGCATTTT. The chain couples TRBV6-1 to TRBJ1-5; TRBD1 matches 8 bases. CDR1 MNHNS and CDR2 SASEGT come from the germline V gene. The J segment lost 3 bases and the V segment lost 7 bases, leaving 8 bases of the junction unmatched. The CDR3 is made up of 15 amino acids.